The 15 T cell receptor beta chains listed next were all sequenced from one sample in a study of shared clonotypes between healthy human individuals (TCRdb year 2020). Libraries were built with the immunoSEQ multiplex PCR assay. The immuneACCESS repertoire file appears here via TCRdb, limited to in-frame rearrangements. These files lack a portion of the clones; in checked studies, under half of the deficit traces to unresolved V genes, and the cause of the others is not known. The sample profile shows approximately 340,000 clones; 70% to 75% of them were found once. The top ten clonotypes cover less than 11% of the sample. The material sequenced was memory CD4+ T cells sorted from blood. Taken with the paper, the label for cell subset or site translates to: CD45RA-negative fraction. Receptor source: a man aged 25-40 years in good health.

The CDR3 sequence: CASSHAQDSVGTF. The CDR3 coding sequence is TGTGCCAGCAGCCATGCCCAGGACAGCGTAGGAACCTTC. The rearrangement joins TRBV7-9 to TRBJ1-2; D possibly corresponds to TRBD1 (6 bases). Germline V lookup: CDR1 SEHNR, CDR2 FQNEAQ (reference sequence). This CDR3 comprises 13 residues. Trimming left V 5 bases short and J 14 bases short, with 21 bases between.

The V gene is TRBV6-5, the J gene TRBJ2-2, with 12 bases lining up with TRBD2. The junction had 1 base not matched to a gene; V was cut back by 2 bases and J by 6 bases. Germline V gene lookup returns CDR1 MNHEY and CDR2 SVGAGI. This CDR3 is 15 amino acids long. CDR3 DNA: TGTGCCAGCAGTTACCTAGCGGGAGGGCCCGGGGAGCTGTTTTTT. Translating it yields CASSYLAGGPGELFF.

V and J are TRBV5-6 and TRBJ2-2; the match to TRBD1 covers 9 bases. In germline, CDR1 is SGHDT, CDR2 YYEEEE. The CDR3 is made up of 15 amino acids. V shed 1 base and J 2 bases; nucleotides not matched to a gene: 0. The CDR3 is CASSLTGGNTGELFF. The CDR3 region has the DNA TGTGCCAGCAGCTTGACAGGGGGCAACACCGGGGAGCTGTTTTTT.

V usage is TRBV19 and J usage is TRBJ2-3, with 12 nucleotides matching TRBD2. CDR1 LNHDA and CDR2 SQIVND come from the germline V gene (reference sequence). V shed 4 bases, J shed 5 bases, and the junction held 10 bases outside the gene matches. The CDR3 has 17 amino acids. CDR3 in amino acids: CASSNRTSGVGRDTQYF. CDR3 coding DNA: TGTGCCAGTAGTAACCGGACTAGCGGGGTAGGGAGAGATACGCAGTATTTT.

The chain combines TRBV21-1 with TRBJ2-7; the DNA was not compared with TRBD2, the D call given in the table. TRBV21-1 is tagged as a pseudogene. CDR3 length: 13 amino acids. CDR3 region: CASRHTGGCEQYF. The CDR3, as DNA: TGTGCCAGCAGGCATACCGGGGGGTGCGAGCAGTACTTC.

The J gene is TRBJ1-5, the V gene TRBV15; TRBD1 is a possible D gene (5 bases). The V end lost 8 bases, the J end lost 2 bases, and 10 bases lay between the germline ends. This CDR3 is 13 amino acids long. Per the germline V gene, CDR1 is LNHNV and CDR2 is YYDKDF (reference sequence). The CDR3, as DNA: TGTGCCACCGCACAGGTCCGCAATCAGCCCCAGCATTTT. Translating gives CATAQVRNQPQHF.

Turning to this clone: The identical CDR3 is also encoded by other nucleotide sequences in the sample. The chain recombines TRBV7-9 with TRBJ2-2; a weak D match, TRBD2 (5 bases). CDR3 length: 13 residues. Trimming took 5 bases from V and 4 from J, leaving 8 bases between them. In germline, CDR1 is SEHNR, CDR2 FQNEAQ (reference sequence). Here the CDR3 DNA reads TGTGCCAGCAGCCCCGAGGGCACCGGGGAGCTGTTTTTT. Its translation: CASSPEGTGELFF.

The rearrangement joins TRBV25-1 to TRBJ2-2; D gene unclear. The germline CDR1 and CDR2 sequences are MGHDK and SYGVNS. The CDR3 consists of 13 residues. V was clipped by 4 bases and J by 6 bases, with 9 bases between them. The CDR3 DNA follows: TGTGCCAGCAGTGGGCCTGGAGCCGGGGAGCTGTTTTTT. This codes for CASSGPGAGELFF.

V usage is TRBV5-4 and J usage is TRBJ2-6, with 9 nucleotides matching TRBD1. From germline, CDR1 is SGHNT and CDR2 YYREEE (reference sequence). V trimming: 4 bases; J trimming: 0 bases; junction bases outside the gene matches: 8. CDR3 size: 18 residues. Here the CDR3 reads CASSPLGTGNSGANVLTF. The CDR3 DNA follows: TGTGCCAGCAGCCCCCTGGGGACAGGGAACTCTGGGGCCAACGTCCTGACTTTC.

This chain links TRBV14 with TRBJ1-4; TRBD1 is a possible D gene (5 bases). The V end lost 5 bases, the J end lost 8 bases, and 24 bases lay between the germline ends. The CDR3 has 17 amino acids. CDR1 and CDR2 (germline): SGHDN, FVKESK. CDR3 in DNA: TGTGCCAGCAGCGGAAGGAGCAACCGGGGCTTAAGAGAAAAACTGTTTTTT. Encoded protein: CASSGRSNRGLREKLFF.

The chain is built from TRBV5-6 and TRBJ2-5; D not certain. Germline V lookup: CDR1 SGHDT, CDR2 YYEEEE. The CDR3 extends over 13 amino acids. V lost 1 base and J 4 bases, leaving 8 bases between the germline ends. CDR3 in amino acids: CASSLTVGETQYF. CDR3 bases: TGTGCCAGCAGCTTGACAGTCGGAGAGACCCAGTACTTC.

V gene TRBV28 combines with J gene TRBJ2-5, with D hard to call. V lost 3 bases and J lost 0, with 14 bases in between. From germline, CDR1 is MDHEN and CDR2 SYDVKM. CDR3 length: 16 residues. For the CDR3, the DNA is TGTGCCAGCAGTTTTCGCCGTTTCAGGAACCAAGAGACCCAGTACTTC. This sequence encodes CASSFRRFRNQETQYF.

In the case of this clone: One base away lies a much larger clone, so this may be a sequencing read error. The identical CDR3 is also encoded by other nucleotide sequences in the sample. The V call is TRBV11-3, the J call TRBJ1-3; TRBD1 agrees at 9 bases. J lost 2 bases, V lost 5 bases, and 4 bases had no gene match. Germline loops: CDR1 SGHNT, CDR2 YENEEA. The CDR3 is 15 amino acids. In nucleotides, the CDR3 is TGTGCCAGCAGCCCGGGACAGGGACCTGGAAACACCATATATTTT. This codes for CASSPGQGPGNTIYF.

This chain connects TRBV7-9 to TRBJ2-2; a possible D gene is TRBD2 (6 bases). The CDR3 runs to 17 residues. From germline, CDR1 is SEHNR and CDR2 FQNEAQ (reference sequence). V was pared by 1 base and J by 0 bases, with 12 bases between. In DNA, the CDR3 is TGTGCCAGCAGCTTAGAGGAGGGCGGAACGAACACCGGGGAGCTGTTTTTT. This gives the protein CASSLEEGGTNTGELFF.

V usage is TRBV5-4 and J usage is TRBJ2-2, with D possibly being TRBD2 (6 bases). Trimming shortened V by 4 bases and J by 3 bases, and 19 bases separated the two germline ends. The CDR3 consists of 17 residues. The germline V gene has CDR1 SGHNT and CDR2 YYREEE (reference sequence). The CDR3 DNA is TGTGCCAGCAGCCACGTAGGAGGGCCGGGGGACACCGGGGAGCTGTTTTTT. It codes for CASSHVGGPGDTGELFF.